This T cell receptor beta chain comes out of a study of T cell responses to AZD1222 COVID-19 vaccine (dated by TCRdb to the early 2020s). A note on the overall study: AZD1222 recipients whose second dose came at about 4 weeks and those whose second dose came at about 12 weeks were combined into one group, since spike-specific TCR depth and breadth did not differ between the two schedules. A total of over 230 trial participants underwent TCR sequencing, of whom nearly 210 had received two doses of AZD1222 and approximately 25 had received two doses of the MenACWY control vaccine. Trial participants were enrolled by age into subgroups of 18-55, 56-69 and 70-plus years, and around 140, 26 and 57 TCR-sequenced participants, respectively, were included in these subgroups. Overall study results and their limits: The vaccine-associated CD4 TCRs covered the entire spike protein, and the dominant responses fell in regions 160-218 and 743-854. No day 14 peak-response samples were available, so repertoires were characterized only after the peak T cell response. Reportedly, close to half of the unique spike-specific TCRs recognized epitopes lying outside the regions that are mutated in the B.1.351 and B.1.1.7 variants. After two AZD1222 doses, spike-specific TCR breadth and depth were significantly higher than at day 0 and than in MenACWY recipients. In the small 56-69-year group, the increase in depth fell short of significance, most likely because of low power. Conclusions about previously exposed vaccinees are limited, since just six AZD1222 recipients were seropositive for SARS-CoV-2 at baseline. Participants were mostly white British and included more females than males, and it was suggested by the authors that clonal diversity may have been underestimated.

Points on this clone: Its antigen is still unknown. Per-base quality was not reported, and no clone a single base away is much larger than it.

CDR1 and CDR2 are read off the germline V gene as KGHSH and LQKENI. The CDR3 sequence holds 15 residues, the cysteine and phenylalanine included. The DNA shown is the 45-base CDR3, in frame from base 1. V loses 9 bases of germline sequence and J loses 0 bases, and the interval between the two ends is 15 bases. The CDR3 regions of human TCRbeta chains were subjected to immunosequencing. From the authors' description of their analysis: TCRs in the repertoires were compared against a reference library of SARS-CoV-2-specific TCRs that had been generated with the MIRA antigen-specificity platform. Breadth meant the fraction of unique TCRs that were SARS-CoV-2-associated, whereas depth meant the fraction of total T cells that were SARS-CoV-2-associated. Each spike-specific TCR was assigned to its reactive spike region and to a CD4 or CD8 class using the MIRA data. Log10-transformed breadth and depth values were compared by one-way ANOVA with Sidak's multiple comparisons tests. Imported from immuneACCESS, the table was reduced by TCRdb to in-frame sequences with V and J called. These copies leave out some clones; in studies compared against another copy, an unresolved V gene accounts for under half, and the cause of the remainder is not known. V, J and clone size reflect that table, while D and trimming were determined from the DNA. This sample is represented by more than 80,000 clones; approximately 91% of them were singletons. Jointly, the top ten make up approximately 22% of the sample.

What this sample's time point label stands for: baseline before first vaccination. The vaccinee samples were drawn from two UK trials, COV001 and COV002, one of which was a single-blind randomized controlled phase 2/3 trial testing AZD1222 (ChAdOx1 nCoV-19) in healthy adults. For TCRbeta chain sequencing, PBMC samples from trial participants were taken at day 0 and at day 28 after the second dose. The sequence came from an adult in good health. The V and J genes are TRBV18 and TRBJ1-3, and possibly TRBD1, on 5 matching bases. Material: peripheral blood, obtained on day 0 of AZD1222 vaccination. The CDR3 here reads CASSNGASSGNTIYF. In nucleotide form, the sequence is TGTGCCAGTTCCAATGGGGCCAGCTCTGGAAACACCATATATTTT.